The 21 T cell receptor beta chains listed next were all sequenced from one sample in a study of T cell responses to AZD1222 COVID-19 vaccine. Some clones are missing from TCRdb's copy, which holds only in-frame ones; the method was immunoSEQ multiplex PCR. The data contain just over 90,000 clones, 75% to 90% of them singletons. The sample consisted of peripheral blood, taken 28 days after the second AZD1222 dose. These receptors were taken from an adult who received the AZD1222 COVID-19 vaccine.

J is TRBJ2-7 and V is TRBV9; 10 bases agree with TRBD1. CDR3 length: 16 residues. CDR1 and CDR2 from the germline V gene are SGDLS and YYNGEE. V shed 0 bases and J 6 bases; nucleotides not matched to a gene: 9. The CDR3 nucleotides read TGTGCCAGCAGCGTAGAGCCGGGACAGGGGAGGTCCGAGCAGTACTTC. Residues: CASSVEPGQGRSEQYF.

CDR3 in amino acids: CASSSQSETQYF. For the CDR3, the DNA is TGTGCCAGCAGCTCCCAGTCAGAGACCCAGTACTTC. The chain carries TRBV7-6 and TRBJ2-5; D is unclear. The germline V gene has CDR1 SGHVS and CDR2 FNYEAQ. Trimming pared 4 bases from V and 4 bases from J, leaving 7 bases between. CDR3 length equals 12 residues.

The J gene is TRBJ2-7, the V gene TRBV7-2; TRBD1 is a possible D gene (6 bases). The CDR3 is 16 residues long. Per the germline V gene, CDR1 is SGHTA and CDR2 is FQGNSA. Trimming pared 3 bases from V and 3 bases from J, leaving 18 bases between. The CDR3 DNA is TGTGCCAGCAGCTTCCGCCGGGATAGGGGGTTCTACGAGCAGTACTTC. Its protein product is CASSFRRDRGFYEQYF.

V usage is TRBV29-1 and J usage is TRBJ1-2; D gene ambiguous. The V gene's germline CDR1 is SQVTM and CDR2 ANQGSEA. This CDR3 is built from 12 residues. Trimming left V 5 bases short and J 3 bases short, with 10 bases between. The CDR3 coding sequence is TGCAGCGTTCCTGGTATATACTATGGCTACACCTTC. Translated, it gives CSVPGIYYGYTF.

The chain recombines TRBV19 with TRBJ1-1, with 8 nucleotides matching TRBD1. Germline V CDR1 and CDR2: LNHDA, SQIVND (reference sequence). The CDR3 consists of 13 residues. With 5 bases clipped from V and 3 bases from J, the junction kept 2 bases outside the gene matches. CDR3 region: CASSWDRYTEAFF. DNA for the CDR3: TGTGCCAGTAGTTGGGACAGGTACACTGAAGCTTTCTTT.

The rearrangement joins TRBV10-3 to TRBJ1-6; D perhaps matches TRBD1 (6 bases). V was clipped by 6 bases and J by 10 bases, with 16 bases between them. CDR1 ENHRY and CDR2 SYGVKD come from the germline V gene. The CDR3 totals 14 residues. The CDR3 loop is CAISEGQSWSPLHF. The CDR3 DNA reads as TGTGCCATCAGCGAGGGACAAAGTTGGTCACCCCTCCACTTT.

The chain uses TRBV7-9 and TRBJ1-1, with 9 bases matching TRBD1. The junction had 4 bases not matched to a gene; V was cut back by 6 bases and J by 2 bases. Germline loops: CDR1 SEHNR, CDR2 FQNEAQ (reference sequence). The CDR3 consists of 14 residues. The CDR3 coding sequence is TGTGCCAGCAGGCCGACAGGGGGTAACACTGAAGCTTTCTTT. Its protein product is CASRPTGGNTEAFF.

The chain uses TRBV11-3 and TRBJ2-2, with 11 bases lining up with TRBD1. The CDR3 has 15 amino acids. The germline CDR1 and CDR2 sequences are SGHNT and YENEEA. V shed 5 bases and J 7 bases; nucleotides not matched to a gene: 6. The CDR3 loop is CASSPGQGVGGELFF. The CDR3 DNA sequence: TGTGCCAGCAGCCCGGGACAGGGGGTCGGCGGGGAGCTGTTTTTT.

CDR3 amino acids: CASSSSASPTNEKLFF. The CDR3 nucleotides read TGTGCCAGCAGCTCCTCGGCGTCACCAACTAATGAAAAACTGTTTTTT. The chain carries TRBV13 and TRBJ1-4; D gene ambiguous. Germline V gene data show CDR1 as PRHDT and CDR2 as FYEKMQ (reference sequence). Trimming shortened V by 4 bases and J by 0 bases, and 12 bases separated the two germline ends. The CDR3 has 16 amino acids.

The J gene is TRBJ1-6, the V gene TRBV5-8; no definite D call. V was clipped by 1 base and J by 0 bases, with 8 bases between them. This CDR3 is built from 16 residues. CDR1 and CDR2 from the germline V gene are SGHTS and YDEGEE. CDR3 DNA: TGTGCCAGCAGCTTGCTAGAAGGCTCCTATAATTCACCCCTCCACTTT. This sequence encodes CASSLLEGSYNSPLHF.

J is TRBJ1-1 and V is TRBV6-2 or TRBV6-3, with TRBD1 as a possible D gene (5 bases). The CDR3 extends over 13 amino acids. V was pared by 4 bases and J by 1 base, with 7 bases between. The germline V gene has CDR1 MNHEY and CDR2 SVGEGT. This chain's CDR3 is CASSSRENTEAFF. As DNA, the CDR3 is TGTGCCAGCAGTTCCAGGGAGAACACTGAAGCTTTCTTT.

This clone was observed a single time. The chain recombines TRBV18 with TRBJ1-1, with 7 bases lining up with TRBD1. Germline V gene sequence: CDR1 KGHSH, CDR2 LQKENI. V lost 3 bases, J lost 2 bases, and 3 bases stayed unmatched. There are 14 residues in the CDR3. CDR3 in DNA: TGTGCCAGCTCACCGACAGGGAAAAACACTGAAGCTTTCTTT. The encoded protein is CASSPTGKNTEAFF.

This rearrangement joins TRBV5-1 to TRBJ2-7; D may be TRBD1 (6 bases). This CDR3 has 15 residues. Trimming removed 4 bases from V and 1 base from J, with 15 bases in between. The germline CDR1 and CDR2 sequences are SGHRS and YFSETQ. CDR3 in amino acids: CASSPTGQRSYEQYF. CDR3 DNA: TGCGCCAGCAGCCCGACCGGACAGAGATCCTACGAGCAGTACTTC.

This rearrangement joins TRBV2 to TRBJ2-2, with TRBD2 matching 13 bases. This CDR3 has 18 amino acids. J lost 3 bases, V lost 7 bases, and 11 bases had no gene match. Per germline, CDR1 SNHLY and CDR2 FYNNEI. CDR3 nucleotides: TGTGCCAGCACCTGGACTAGCGGGAGACCCGGGGACACCGGGGAGCTGTTTTTT. It is translated as CASTWTSGRPGDTGELFF.

Only a few counts were recorded for this clone. The genes are TRBV6-5 and TRBJ2-4; D call uncertain. V was pared by 0 bases and J by 7 bases, with 13 bases between. Looked up from germline, CDR1 is MNHEY and CDR2 is SVGAGI. CDR3 length: 15 amino acids. DNA for the CDR3: TGTGCCAGCAGTTACTCTATCCAGGTGAAGAACATTCAGTACTTC. Protein: CASSYSIQVKNIQYF.

This rearrangement joins TRBV6-5 to TRBJ2-2; D perhaps matches TRBD2 (6 bases). Germline CDR1 reads MNHEY; CDR2 reads SVGAGI. V lost 6 bases and J lost 4, with 12 bases in between. The CDR3 sequence is 14 residues long. The CDR3 region has the DNA TGTGCCAGCAGCCTAGACGGGGGCACCGGGGAGCTGTTTTTT. Amino acids: CASSLDGGTGELFF.

The chain is built from TRBV19 and TRBJ2-4; D is uncertain. Trimming left V 4 bases short and J 0 bases short, with 16 bases between. Germline assignment: CDR1 LNHDA and CDR2 SQIVND (reference sequence). The CDR3 length is 17 residues. The CDR3 reads CASSTRLDSLAKNIQYF. As DNA, the CDR3 is TGTGCCAGTAGTACTCGGCTAGACTCTTTAGCCAAAAACATTCAGTACTTC. The variable domain in full, with the rest retrieved from reference TRBV19 and TRBJ2-4, is DGGITQSPKYLFRKEGQNVTLSCEQNLNHDAMYWYRQDPGQGLRLIYYSQIVNDFQKGDIAEGYSVSREKKESFPLTVTSAQKNPTAFYLCASSTRLDSLAKNIQYFGAGTRLSVL.

The chain links TRBV19 to TRBJ1-2, with D possibly being TRBD1 (6 bases). Per germline, CDR1 LNHDA and CDR2 SQIVND (reference sequence). V lost 7 bases and J 11 bases, leaving 29 bases between the germline ends. This CDR3 is built from 16 residues. The CDR3 sequence: CASNLQGPGTPHNYTF. CDR3 nucleotide sequence: TGTGCCAGTAATCTTCAGGGGCCCGGCACCCCCCATAATTACACCTTC.

The chain employs TRBV5-1 and TRBJ2-1; maybe TRBD2 (6 bases). From germline, CDR1 is SGHRS and CDR2 YFSETQ. The CDR3 is 15 residues long. The V and J ends lost 0 bases and 6 bases respectively, with 13 bases between them. The CDR3 here is CASSLGGTVFNEQFF. The CDR3 nucleotides read TGCGCCAGCAGCTTGGGCGGGACTGTCTTCAATGAGCAGTTCTTC.

V is TRBV5-6 and J is TRBJ1-4; possibly TRBD1 for D (5 bases). The CDR3 is 14 residues long. Germline lookup yields CDR1 SGHDT and CDR2 YYEEEE. The V end lost 3 bases, the J end lost 6 bases, and 12 bases lay between the germline ends. CDR3 bases: TGTGCCAGCAGCTCCCAGGGAATCCATGAAAAACTGTTTTTT. Its translation: CASSSQGIHEKLFF.

This clone was observed a single time. The DNA of the CDR3 is TGTGCCAGCAGTGAGTCGAAGGTCTCTGGAAACACCATATATTTT. Residues: CASSESKVSGNTIYF. The chain carries TRBV2 and TRBJ1-3, with no clear D. This CDR3 has 15 residues. The V end was cut by 3 bases, the J end by 0 bases, with 9 bases between. The germline CDR1 and CDR2 sequences are SNHLY and FYNNEI.